The 19 T cell receptor beta chains below come from one sample, sequenced in a study of blood T cells in healthy people across ages. Alongside a J-beta primer mix, a sample-barcoded 5' primer served in a second PCR lasting roughly 7 to 12 cycles. MiXCR, applied by TCRdb to the 5' RACE reads, yields one record per CDR3 protein. Of about 1 million distinct CDR3 sequences listed, around 45% are singletons. The sample comprised blood. These receptors all stem from a woman aged 55 to 70 in good health.

The chain couples TRBV5-1 to TRBJ2-1; 8 bases agree with TRBD2. The CDR3 sequence is 15 residues long. The V and J ends lost 5 bases and 7 bases, in that order; junction bases with no gene match: 11. The germline V gene has CDR1 SGHRS and CDR2 YFSETQ. The CDR3 region is CASRLGLATRNEQFF. CDR3 bases: TGCGCCAGCAGACTTGGACTAGCTACCCGTAATGAGCAGTTCTTC.

Many counts were recorded for this clonotype. The chain links TRBV15 to TRBJ2-7; 8 nucleotides agree with TRBD2. This CDR3 is 16 amino acids long. Germline assignment: CDR1 LNHNV and CDR2 YYDKDF (reference sequence). Trimming removed 2 bases from V and 5 bases from J; junction bases left unmatched: 11. The CDR3 DNA reads as TGTGCCACCAGCAGAACTAGCGGAGGATCTCGAGACGAGCAGTACTTC. It yields the protein CATSRTSGGSRDEQYF.

The genes are TRBV2 and TRBJ2-1; tentatively, D is TRBD1 (6 bases). Germline V gene sequence: CDR1 SNHLY, CDR2 FYNNEI. The CDR3 length is 12 residues. Written as DNA, the CDR3 is TGTGCTGCCGGGACATTGAACAATGAGCAGTTCTTC. This codes for CAAGTLNNEQFF.

The chain uses TRBV7-7 and TRBJ2-1; D might be TRBD2 (5 bases). The CDR3 is 15 amino acids. V shed 5 bases and J shed 2 bases, with 13 bases lying between them. Germline V gene sequence: CDR1 SSHAT, CDR2 FNYEAQ (reference sequence). The CDR3 DNA follows: TGTGCCAGCAGCCTGGACTCCCACCCCTACAATGAGCAGTTCTTC. This translates into CASSLDSHPYNEQFF.

J is TRBJ1-1 and V is TRBV20-1; weak D call: TRBD1 (6 bases). This CDR3 comprises 11 residues. Trimming stripped 5 bases from V and 5 bases from J, with 9 bases between. Germline V gives CDR1 DFQATT, CDR2 SNEGSKA (reference sequence). CDR3 sequence reads: CSALQGTEAFF. The CDR3 DNA sequence: TGCAGTGCTCTACAGGGAACTGAAGCTTTCTTT.

This clonotype was seen a handful of times. The DNA for the CDR3 is TGCAGTGCTAGAGATCTACTAGCGGAGCTCGAGTACTTC. Translation: CSARDLLAELEYF. The chain carries TRBV20-1 and TRBJ2-4; 8 bases align to TRBD2. The germline CDR1 and CDR2 sequences are DFQATT and SNEGSKA (reference sequence). This CDR3 is 13 amino acids long. V dropped 0 bases and J dropped 14; count of bases not matched to a gene: 9.

Many counts were recorded for this clonotype. V is TRBV9 and J is TRBJ2-3; D might be TRBD2 (5 bases). V gave up 4 bases and J gave up 6 bases, with 6 bases separating them. From germline, CDR1 is SGDLS and CDR2 YYNGEE. The CDR3 consists of 11 residues. CDR3 protein: CASSRGDTQYF. DNA for the CDR3: TGTGCCAGCAGCCGAGGGGATACGCAGTATTTT.

The J gene is TRBJ1-4, the V gene TRBV4-1; no definite D call. V was shortened by 4 bases and J by 7 bases, with 16 bases between the two germline ends. Looked up from germline, CDR1 is MGHRA and CDR2 is YSYEKL. This CDR3 has 15 amino acids. The CDR3 region has the DNA TGCGCCAGCAGCCTAGGACCCCGAGAAGGTGAAAAACTGTTTTTT. Protein sequence: CASSLGPREGEKLFF.

J is TRBJ1-2 and V is TRBV28; maybe TRBD1 (6 bases). The CDR3 is 13 residues long. Per the germline V gene, CDR1 is MDHEN and CDR2 is SYDVKM. V lost 5 bases and J 8 bases, leaving 15 bases between the germline ends. The CDR3 DNA is TGTGCCAGCAGTCCCCTCAGGGGAGCGGGCTACACCTTC. Protein product: CASSPLRGAGYTF.

J is TRBJ2-1 and V is TRBV11-2, with 7 bases identical to TRBD1. Trimming removed 6 bases from V and 7 bases from J; junction bases left unmatched: 12. This CDR3 region has 15 residues. Germline V gene lookup returns CDR1 SGHAT and CDR2 FQNNGV. For the CDR3, the DNA is TGTGCCAGCAGGACCCACAGGGGCCCTCGAAATGAGCAGTTCTTC. As protein: CASRTHRGPRNEQFF. The entire variable domain, with the rest obtained from reference TRBV11-2 and TRBJ2-1, is as follows: EAGVAQSPRYKIIEKRQSVAFWCNPISGHATLYWYQQILGQGPKLLIQFQNNGVVDDSQLPKDRFSAERLKGVDSTLKIQPAKLEDSAVYLCASRTHRGPRNEQFFGPGTRLTVL.

The table lists this clonotype with a few counts. The chain is built from TRBV7-2 and TRBJ2-4, with 9 bases that match TRBD2. Germline assignment: CDR1 SGHTA and CDR2 FQGNSA. CDR3 length equals 13 residues. Trimming took 5 bases from V and 9 from J; bases not matched to a gene: 5. CDR3 sequence (DNA): TGTGCCAGCAGCCCGCGGGGGGGTCGCATTCAGTACTTC. This translates into CASSPRGGRIQYF.

This clonotype was counted at least ten times. The chain links TRBV20-1 to TRBJ2-1; TRBD2 agrees at 11 bases. Germline CDR1 reads DFQATT; CDR2 reads SNEGSKA (reference sequence). V gave up 8 bases and J gave up 6 bases; unmatched junction bases: 6. The CDR3 sequence is 13 residues long. The CDR3 nucleotides are TGCAGTATAACTAGCGGGAGTTTCAATGAGCAGTTCTTC. The encoded protein is CSITSGSFNEQFF.

V and J are TRBV4-1 and TRBJ2-1, with 9 bases fitting TRBD1. V shed 4 bases, J shed 7 bases, and the junction held 8 bases outside the gene matches. CDR1 MGHRA and CDR2 YSYEKL come from the germline V gene. This CDR3 spans 15 amino acids. For the CDR3, the DNA is TGCGCCAGCAGCCCCCGGACAGGGGAATTAAATGAGCAGTTCTTC. Its translation is CASSPRTGELNEQFF.

This chain links TRBV2 with TRBJ2-5, with TRBD1 matching over 8 bases. The CDR3 is made up of 14 amino acids. The ends lost 5 bases at V and 5 bases at J; junction bases unmatched: 7. Germline-derived CDR1 and CDR2 are SNHLY and FYNNEI. The CDR3 coding sequence is TGTGCCAGCAGTCCAGGGGGCCAGTTGGAGACCCAGTACTTC. Protein product: CASSPGGQLETQYF.

The J gene is TRBJ1-4, the V gene TRBV29-1; TRBD1 agrees at 7 bases. The length of the CDR3 is 15 residues. J gave up 5 bases and V 5 bases, and 11 bases lay outside the gene matches. Germline V CDR1 and CDR2: SQVTM, ANQGSEA. The CDR3 is CSVLRRDRPNEKLFF. DNA for the CDR3: TGCAGCGTTTTACGCCGGGACAGACCGAATGAAAAACTGTTTTTT.

The chain is built from TRBV12-3 or TRBV12-4 and TRBJ2-7, with 14 positions matching TRBD2. With 6 bases clipped from V and 7 bases from J, the junction kept 5 bases outside the gene matches. The CDR3 has 14 amino acids. The CDR3 DNA follows: TGTGCCAGCAGGGGGACTAGCGGGGGCAGTGAGCAGTACTTC. Protein: CASRGTSGGSEQYF.

The V gene is TRBV7-9, the J gene TRBJ1-2, with D possibly TRBD1 on 5 matching bases. V lost 2 bases and J 4 bases, leaving 17 bases between the germline ends. Germline loops: CDR1 SEHNR, CDR2 FQNEAQ (reference sequence). The CDR3 loop spans 16 amino acids. The CDR3 nucleotides read TGTGCCAGCAGCTTATTGAGGGCAAAGGGGAGCTATGGCTACACCTTC. Translation: CASSLLRAKGSYGYTF.

This sequence joins TRBV12-3 or TRBV12-4 and TRBJ1-5; D gene uncertain. V lost 5 bases to trimming and J lost 7 bases, with 15 bases between them. The CDR3 is 14 residues long. The CDR3 nucleotides read TGTGCCAGCAGTGCCTCGAAAGGGTTCCAGCCCCAGCATTTT. It yields the protein CASSASKGFQPQHF.

The chain recombines TRBV7-9 with TRBJ2-1, with D tentatively TRBD1 or TRBD2 (5 bases each). From germline, CDR1 is SEHNR and CDR2 FQNEAQ (reference sequence). The ends were cut back, 5 bases at V and 10 bases at J, with 18 bases in the middle. The CDR3 length is 14 residues. The CDR3 DNA sequence: TGTGCCAGCAGCCCGGGACCCCCGGGGATAGAGCAGTTCTTC. This translates into CASSPGPPGIEQFF.